This T cell receptor (beta chain) was observed in a study of T cells in Graves' hyperthyroidism and ophthalmopathy. General study points: Researchers found most expanded thyroid clonotypes above 0.001 in blood as well. It was a median roughly 6.5 months before onset that the model predicted ophthalmopathy.

Comment on this clonotype: Its antigen remains unknown.

Amplified TCR beta CDR3 regions derived from RNA transcripts. The HTBI primer set drove a first-round RT-PCR of the TCR CDR3. TCRdb reanalysed the multiplex PCR reads using MiXCR and keeps one entry per CDR3 protein. Found here are a few hundred thousand distinct CDR3 sequences, roughly 20% of them singletons; the top ten hold 45% to 50%. Trimming at V came to 6 bases and at J to 2 bases, leaving 11 bases not matched to a gene. Germline lookup yields CDR1 DFQATT and CDR2 SNEGSKA (reference sequence). This CDR3 comprises 15 residues. Orbital computed tomography and thyroid ultrasound, together with serum TRAb and thyroxine and clinical symptoms, were used for diagnoses.

The sequence came from a woman in her forties or fifties with Graves' hyperthyroidism. Input material: blood. V is TRBV20-1 and J is TRBJ2-3, with 7 bases identical to TRBD2. The CDR3 loop is CSAGETGLLTDTQYF. For the CDR3, the DNA is TGCAGTGCCGGTGAGACGGGACTACTCACAGATACGCAGTATTTT.